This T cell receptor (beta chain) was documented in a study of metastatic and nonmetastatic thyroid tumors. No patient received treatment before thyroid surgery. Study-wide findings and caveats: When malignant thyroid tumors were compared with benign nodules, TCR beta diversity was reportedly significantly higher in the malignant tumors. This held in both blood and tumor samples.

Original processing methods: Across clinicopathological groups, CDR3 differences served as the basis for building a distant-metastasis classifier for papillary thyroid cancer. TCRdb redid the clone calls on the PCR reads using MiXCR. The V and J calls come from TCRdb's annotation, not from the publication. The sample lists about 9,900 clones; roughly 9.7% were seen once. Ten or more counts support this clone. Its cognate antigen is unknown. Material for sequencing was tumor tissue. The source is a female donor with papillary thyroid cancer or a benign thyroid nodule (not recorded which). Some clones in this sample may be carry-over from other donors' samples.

The CDR3 bases are TGCAGCGTTGAGGGGGGGGGCTACACCTTC. Translated, it gives CSVEGGGYTF. V and J are TRBV29-1 and TRBJ1-2; D perhaps matches TRBD1 (5 bases). The CDR3 runs 10 residues. Germline CDR1 and CDR2: SQVTM and ANQGSEA. V lost 3 bases, J lost 8 bases, and 7 bases lay in between. Full variable domain (missing parts from reference TRBV29-1 and TRBJ1-2): SAVISQKPSRDICQRGTSLTIQCQVDSQVTMMFWYRQQPGQSLTLIATANQGSEATYESGFVIDKFPISRPNLTFSTLTVSNMSPEDSSIYLCSVEGGGYTFGSGTRLTVV.